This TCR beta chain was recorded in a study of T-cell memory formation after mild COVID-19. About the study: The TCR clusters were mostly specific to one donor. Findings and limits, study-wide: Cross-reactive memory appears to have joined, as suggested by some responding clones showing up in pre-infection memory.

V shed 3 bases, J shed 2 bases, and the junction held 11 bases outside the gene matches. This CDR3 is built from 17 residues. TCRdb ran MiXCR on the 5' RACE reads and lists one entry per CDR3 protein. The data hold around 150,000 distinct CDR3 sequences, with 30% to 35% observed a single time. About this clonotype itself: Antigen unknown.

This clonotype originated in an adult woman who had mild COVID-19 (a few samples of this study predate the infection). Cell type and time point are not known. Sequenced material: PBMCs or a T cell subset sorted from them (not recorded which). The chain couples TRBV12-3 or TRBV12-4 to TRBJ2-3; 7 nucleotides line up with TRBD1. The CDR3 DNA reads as TGTGCCAGCAGTTTTCATTCCCCGGGACAGTCCACAGATACGCAGTATTTT. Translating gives CASSFHSPGQSTDTQYF.